The entry below describes one TCR beta chain. There is no known antigen for this receptor. Base quality data are lacking; no much larger clone is found one base away. The time point label, read with the paper, signifies: baseline before first vaccination. Vaccinee samples came from UK trials COV001 and COV002, including a single-blind randomized controlled phase 2/3 trial of AZD1222 (ChAdOx1 nCoV-19) in healthy adults. For TCRbeta chain sequencing, PBMC samples were collected from trial participants at day 0 and at day 28 after the second dose. After removal of 4 bases from V and 5 bases from J, the junction retains 7 bases not matched to a gene. The CDR3 covers 15 residues, taking in both the cysteine and the phenylalanine. The read is trimmed to its CDR3 DNA, 45 bases read in frame from base 1. From the germline V gene (reference sequence), CDR1 is SGHAT and CDR2 is FQDESV. This sample stems from a study of T cell responses to AZD1222 COVID-19 vaccine (dated by TCRdb to about 2021). Notes on the research overall: AZD1222 recipients whose second dose came at about 4 weeks and those whose second dose came at about 12 weeks were combined into one group, since spike-specific TCR depth and breadth did not differ between the two schedules. TCR sequencing covered 233 trial participants: roughly 200 given two doses of AZD1222 and approximately 26 given two doses of MenACWY control vaccine. Enrollment into the trials was organized by age into subgroups of 18-55, 56-69 and 70-plus years, and those subgroups contained roughly 150, 30 and 60 TCR-sequenced participants, respectively.

What the work shows at the level of the full study, not this receptor alone: Most participants were white British and females outnumbered males, and the authors suggested that clonal diversity may have been underestimated. CD4 TCRs associated with the vaccine covered the entire spike protein, and the dominant responses were in regions 160-218 and 743-854. The 56-69-year group was small, and its depth increase did not reach significance, likely because of low power. No day 14 peak-response samples were available, so repertoires were characterized only after the peak T cell response. A significant rise in spike-specific TCR breadth and depth was observed after two AZD1222 doses relative to day 0 and relative to MenACWY recipients. Nearly half of unique spike-specific TCRs reportedly recognized epitopes outside regions mutated in the B.1.351 and B.1.1.7 variants. Only five or six AZD1222 recipients were SARS-CoV-2 seropositive at baseline, limiting conclusions about previously exposed vaccinees.

The CDR3 regions of human TCRbeta chains were subjected to immunosequencing. In the authors' own workflow: Repertoire TCRs were checked for matches against a reference library of SARS-CoV-2-specific TCRs that had been generated using the MIRA antigen-specificity platform. Breadth meant the fraction of unique TCRs that were SARS-CoV-2-associated, whereas depth meant the fraction of total T cells that were SARS-CoV-2-associated. Using the MIRA data, each spike-specific TCR was mapped to the spike region that the TCR reacts to and placed in a CD4 or CD8 class. Log10-transformed breadth and depth values were compared by one-way ANOVA with Sidak's multiple comparisons tests. TCRdb carries this immuneACCESS record with in-frame sequences only. Its versions omit some clonotypes, under half of them owing to an unresolved V gene in the studies checked, with the rest unexplained. Clone size and V and J calls were adopted from that table, with D and trimming inferred from the DNA. Present in this sample are around 130,000 clones, approximately 86% of which were seen just once. The ten largest clones take up approximately 12% of the sample.

The chain was built from TRBV11-1 and TRBJ2-1, with 8 bases aligning to TRBD1. The sequencing used peripheral blood, collected on day 0 of AZD1222 vaccination. This TCR derives from an adult in good health. The DNA sequence is as follows: TGTGCCAGCAGCTCTTTCCCGGGACAGGACAATGAGCAGTTCTTC. This gives the protein CASSSFPGQDNEQFF.